The clone carrying this TCR beta chain was recorded a few times. Using its own MiXCR run on the 5' RACE reads, TCRdb lists one record per CDR3 protein. The table includes 76,000 or so distinct CDR3 sequences, about 10% detected once. The CDR3 spans 15 residues. Germline V gene sequence: CDR1 SNHLY, CDR2 FYNNEI. The germline V and J ends were trimmed by 7 bases and 1 base, with 14 bases remaining between them. This sample is part of a study of early T cells in non-severe SARS-CoV-2 infection. This receptor was obtained from an adult who was a healthcare worker with PCR-confirmed SARS-CoV-2 infection or an uninfected control (not recorded which). The chain carries TRBV2 and TRBJ1-5; no clear D. Sequencing was performed on whole blood. This CDR3 is CASKWREGSNQPQHF. As DNA, the CDR3 is TGTGCCAGCAAGTGGCGGGAGGGAAGCAATCAGCCCCAGCATTTT.